Here is one T cell receptor beta chain with its context. Assignment of participants to cohorts was predicated upon participant-reported clinical history. Original processing notes: For nucleated cells, counts were estimated from reference gene primer amplification. Profiled with immunoSEQ multiplex PCR; TCRdb holds only in-frame clones, not every one. V, J and clone size are taken as reported in that table, and D and trimming were inferred from the DNA itself. The sample comprises fewer than 400,000 clones, just under 90% of which are singletons, and 1.5% to 2% rests with the top ten. This sample stems from a study of blood T cell repertoires in COVID-19. Study-wide context: T cells, B-cell-depleted T cells, or PBMCs supplied cDNA or gDNA.

The TCR was taken from a woman aged 25 to 45 who had recovered from COVID-19. Sequencing was performed on PBMCs or T cells enriched from blood (not recorded which).

The CDR3 coding sequence is TGTGCCACCTCACCCTCACTGGAGGGCCACACCTTC. Translating gives CATSPSLEGHTF. J is TRBJ1-2 and V is TRBV10-3, with D unclear. CDR1 is ENHRY, CDR2 SYGVKD, per germline. The CDR3 length is 12 residues. With 10 bases removed from V and 12 bases from J, the gap between germline ends came to 21 bases.